The 14 T cell receptor beta chains below all came from one sample that was sequenced in a study of blood T cell repertoires in COVID-19. Method: immunoSEQ multiplex PCR; TCRdb's copy keeps in-frame clones and lacks some. The sample includes 75,000 to 95,000 clones, around 80% of them seen just once. Sequencing input: peripheral blood. Receptors originate from a man in his 60s with COVID-19, enrolled during active disease.

The chain employs TRBV7-2 and TRBJ2-7; 8 bases align to TRBD2. Trimming took 2 bases from V and 2 from J; bases not matched to a gene: 2. Germline CDR1 reads SGHTA; CDR2 reads FQGNSA. This CDR3 has 14 residues. CDR3 residues: CASSLSGGAYEQYF. The CDR3, as DNA: TGTGCCAGCAGCTTATCGGGAGGGGCCTACGAGCAGTACTTC.

V usage is TRBV6-5 and J usage is TRBJ2-3; 12 bases are shared with TRBD2. Germline V gene sequence: CDR1 MNHEY, CDR2 SVGAGI. Trimming removed 6 bases from V and 7 bases from J; junction bases left unmatched: 8. The CDR3 is made up of 15 amino acids. The CDR3 sequence: CASRGLAGIGNTQYF. The DNA for the CDR3 is TGTGCCAGCAGAGGACTAGCGGGAATTGGGAATACGCAGTATTTT.

The CDR3 protein is CASSATSGGAGTQYF. Here the CDR3 DNA reads TGCGCCAGCAGCGCGACTAGCGGGGGGGCAGGGACCCAGTACTTC. The chain is built from TRBV5-1 and TRBJ2-5; 14 positions agree with TRBD2. CDR3 size: 15 residues. Germline-derived CDR1 and CDR2 are SGHRS and YFSETQ. The J segment lost 7 bases and the V segment lost 4 bases, leaving 6 bases of the junction unmatched.

This chain connects TRBV5-1 to TRBJ1-6; a weak D match, TRBD1 (6 bases). The CDR3 has 15 amino acids. Germline CDR1 SGHRS, CDR2 YFSETQ. Trimming stripped 4 bases from V and 7 bases from J, with 15 bases between. Here the CDR3 DNA reads TGCGCCAGCAGCGGAACAGGGCGTGCGAATTCACCCCTCCACTTT. It is translated as CASSGTGRANSPLHF.

The rearrangement joins TRBV7-9 to TRBJ1-1, with D possibly matching TRBD1 (5 bases). Trimming pared 2 bases from V and 1 base from J, leaving 5 bases between. This CDR3 has 13 residues. From germline, CDR1 is SEHNR and CDR2 FQNEAQ (reference sequence). The CDR3 nucleotides read TGTGCCAGCAGCTTACAGGGGAACACTGAAGCTTTCTTT. Translating gives CASSLQGNTEAFF.

CDR3 nucleotide sequence: TGTGCCAGCAGTAACAGACAGGGGCTGGGCGATTCACCCCTCCACTTT. This encodes CASSNRQGLGDSPLHF. The rearrangement links TRBV27 to TRBJ1-6, with 8 nucleotides matching TRBD1. This CDR3 is 16 amino acids long. V dropped 5 bases and J dropped 8; count of bases not matched to a gene: 11. In germline, CDR1 is MNHEY, CDR2 SMNVEV (reference sequence).

The rearrangement uses TRBV29-1 and TRBJ1-1, with 8 bases lining up with TRBD1. Germline assignment: CDR1 SQVTM and CDR2 ANQGSEA. There are 15 residues in the CDR3. V lost 7 bases to trimming and J lost 5 bases; unmatched junction nucleotides: 15. CDR3 coding DNA: TGCAGCGCCCGGGGAGGGACAGGAGTGGGAACTGAAGCTTTCTTT. The encoded protein is CSARGGTGVGTEAFF.

V gene TRBV11-1 combines with J gene TRBJ1-1; D is perhaps TRBD1 (6 bases). Germline lookup yields CDR1 SGHAT and CDR2 FQDESV (reference sequence). The length of the CDR3 is 14 residues. V gave up 5 bases and J gave up 1 base, with 11 bases separating them. CDR3 coding DNA: TGTGCCAGCAGCCGACCAGGGGCGAACACTGAAGCTTTCTTT. Protein product: CASSRPGANTEAFF.

V is TRBV27 and J is TRBJ1-1, with D perhaps TRBD1 (6 bases). CDR1 is MNHEY, CDR2 SMNVEV, per germline (reference sequence). CDR3 length: 15 amino acids. The V end was cut by 6 bases, the J end by 5 bases, with 19 bases between. In nucleotides, the CDR3 is TGTGCCAGCAGCCCCCCCAAGGGGGTGAGGACTGAAGCTTTCTTT. Translated, it gives CASSPPKGVRTEAFF.

The V call is TRBV5-1, the J call TRBJ1-4; 9 nucleotides line up with TRBD1. Germline assignment: CDR1 SGHRS and CDR2 YFSETQ. V lost 3 bases to trimming and J lost 4 bases; unmatched junction nucleotides: 7. This CDR3 contains 16 residues. The DNA of the CDR3 is TGCGCCAGCAGCTGGGGACAGGGTCGGGGTAATGAAAAACTGTTTTTT. Its protein is CASSWGQGRGNEKLFF.

The rearrangement uses TRBV7-8 and TRBJ1-2, with D possibly TRBD1 on 5 matching bases. The germline V gene has CDR1 SGHVS and CDR2 FQNEAQ. CDR3 size: 14 residues. V shed 5 bases and J shed 5 bases, with 15 bases lying between them. The CDR3: CASSPTGLSYGYTF. The CDR3 nucleotides are TGTGCCAGCAGCCCAACAGGATTATCGTATGGCTACACCTTC.

The rearrangement links TRBV5-1 to TRBJ1-4; D possibly corresponds to TRBD1 (5 bases). There are 15 residues in the CDR3. Germline assignment: CDR1 SGHRS and CDR2 YFSETQ. Trimming removed 0 bases from V and 5 bases from J, with 11 bases in between. CDR3 sequence: CASSLEAGRNEKLFF. The CDR3 nucleotides read TGCGCCAGCAGCTTGGAGGCAGGGCGGAATGAAAAACTGTTTTTT.

The rearrangement links TRBV21-1 to TRBJ2-1; the D call TRBD2 from the table was never checked on the DNA. TRBV21-1 is noted as a pseudogene. CDR3 length equals 16 residues. The CDR3 coding sequence is TGTGCCAGCAACCCTGGAGGGCCTAGACCTTACAATGAGCAGTTCTTC. As protein: CASNPGGPRPYNEQFF.

This clone was seen a few times. The V and J genes are TRBV6-2 or TRBV6-3 and TRBJ2-1, with TRBD1 matching over 8 bases. The length of the CDR3 is 18 residues. J was trimmed by 4 bases and V by 2 bases; bases with no gene match: 13. The germline V gene encodes CDR1 MNHEY and CDR2 SVGEGT. The CDR3 DNA follows: TGTGCCAGCAGTTACCTGCGGACAGGGCCCACGATTTACAATGAGCAGTTCTTC. Its protein is CASSYLRTGPTIYNEQFF.